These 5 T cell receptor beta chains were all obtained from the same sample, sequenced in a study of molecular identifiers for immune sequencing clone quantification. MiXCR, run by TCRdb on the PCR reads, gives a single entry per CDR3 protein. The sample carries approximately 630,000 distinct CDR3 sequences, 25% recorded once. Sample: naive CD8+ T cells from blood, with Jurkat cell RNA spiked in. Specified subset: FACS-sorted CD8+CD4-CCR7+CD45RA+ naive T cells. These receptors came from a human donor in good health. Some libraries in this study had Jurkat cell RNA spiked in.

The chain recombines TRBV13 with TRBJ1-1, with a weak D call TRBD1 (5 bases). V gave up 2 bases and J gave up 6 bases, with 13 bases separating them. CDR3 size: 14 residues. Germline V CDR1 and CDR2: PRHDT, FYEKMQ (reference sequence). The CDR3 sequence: CASSLQSLGAEAFF. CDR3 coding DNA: TGTGCCAGCAGCTTACAGTCATTAGGGGCTGAAGCTTTCTTT. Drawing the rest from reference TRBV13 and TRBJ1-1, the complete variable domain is AAGVIQSPRHLIKEKRETATLKCYPIPRHDTVYWYQQGPGQDPQFLISFYEKMQSDKGSIPDRFSAQQFSDYHSELNMSSLELGDSALYFCASSLQSLGAEAFFGQGTRLTVV.

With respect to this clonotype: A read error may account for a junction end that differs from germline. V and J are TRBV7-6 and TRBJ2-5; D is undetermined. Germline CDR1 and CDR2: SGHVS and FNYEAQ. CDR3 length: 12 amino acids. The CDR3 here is CASSTATETQHF. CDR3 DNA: TGTGCCAGCAGCACCGCGACGGAGACCCAGCACTTC.

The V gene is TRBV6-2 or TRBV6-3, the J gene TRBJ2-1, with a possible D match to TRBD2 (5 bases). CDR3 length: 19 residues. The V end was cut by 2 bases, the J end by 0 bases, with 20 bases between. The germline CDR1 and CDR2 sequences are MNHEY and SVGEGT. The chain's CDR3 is CASSYIRSLVGSSYNEQFF. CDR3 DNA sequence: TGTGCCAGCAGTTACATTAGGTCCCTAGTGGGGAGCTCCTACAATGAGCAGTTCTTC.

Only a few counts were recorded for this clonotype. The CDR3 sequence is CASSPGPPDSYNSPLHF. In nucleotides, the CDR3 is TGTGCCAGCAGCCCGGGTCCCCCGGACTCCTATAATTCACCCCTCCACTTT. The chain combines TRBV5-6 with TRBJ1-6; D unresolved. The V and J ends lost 4 bases and 0 bases respectively, with 14 bases between them. Germline V gives CDR1 SGHDT, CDR2 YYEEEE. The CDR3 is made up of 17 amino acids.

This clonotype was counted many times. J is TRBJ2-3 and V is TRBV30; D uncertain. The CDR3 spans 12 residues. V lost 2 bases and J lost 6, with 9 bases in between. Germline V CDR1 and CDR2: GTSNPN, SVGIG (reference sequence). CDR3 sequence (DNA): TGTGCCTGGAGTCCGAGGCCGGATACGCAGTATTTT. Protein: CAWSPRPDTQYF. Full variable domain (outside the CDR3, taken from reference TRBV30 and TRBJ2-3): SQTIHQWPATLVQPVGSPLSLECTVEGTSNPNLYWYRQAAGRGLQLLFYSVGIGQISSEVPQNLSASRPQDRQFILSSKKLLLSDSGFYLCAWSPRPDTQYFGPGTRLTVL.